The table lists the clone carrying this TCR beta chain with a few counts. Its antigen is not known. There are 13 residues in the CDR3. The germline V gene has CDR1 MNHNS and CDR2 SASEGT. The V gene lost 7 bases and the J gene lost 4 bases, with 13 bases spanning the gap. The TCR beta CDR3 regions underwent amplification using RNA transcripts as the source. Researchers ran a first-round RT-PCR on the TCR CDR3 using the HTBI primer set. MiXCR was run by TCRdb on the multiplex PCR reads, yielding one entry per CDR3 protein. The sample lists 300,000 to 400,000 distinct CDR3 sequences; roughly 13% were seen once. The data derive from a study of T cells in Graves' hyperthyroidism and ophthalmopathy. Points from the study as a whole: Blood samples included most of the expanded thyroid clonotypes exceeding 0.001.

Graves' hyperthyroidism was deemed stable given no ophthalmopathy progression within 18 months. Patients having uncontrolled infection, another autoimmune disease, pregnancy or lactation were not included. The receptor's source is a woman aged 18-35 years with Graves' hyperthyroidism. Sample: blood. The chain has TRBV6-1 and TRBJ1-1; weak D call: TRBD1 (5 bases). In DNA, the CDR3 is TGTGCCAGCACCCCCTCGGGACCCACTGAAGCTTTCTTT. Its protein product is CASTPSGPTEAFF.